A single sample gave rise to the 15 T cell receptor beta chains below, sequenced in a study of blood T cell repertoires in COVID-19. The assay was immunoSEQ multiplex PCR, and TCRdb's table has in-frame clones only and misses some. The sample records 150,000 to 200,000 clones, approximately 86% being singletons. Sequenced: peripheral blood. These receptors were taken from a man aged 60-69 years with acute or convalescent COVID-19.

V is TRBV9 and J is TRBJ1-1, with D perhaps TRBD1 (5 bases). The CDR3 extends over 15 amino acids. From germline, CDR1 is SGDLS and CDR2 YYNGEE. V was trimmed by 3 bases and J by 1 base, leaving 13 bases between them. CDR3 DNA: TGTGCCAGCAGCGCGGAGGGACGGGCGAACACTGAAGCTTTCTTT. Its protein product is CASSAEGRANTEAFF.

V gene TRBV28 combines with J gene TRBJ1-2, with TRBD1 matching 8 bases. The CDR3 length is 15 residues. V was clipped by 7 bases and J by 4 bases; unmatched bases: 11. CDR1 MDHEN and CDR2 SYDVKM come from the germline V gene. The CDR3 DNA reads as TGTGCCAGCACCCCTGGCAGGGGGCCCCGCTATGGCTACACCTTC. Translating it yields CASTPGRGPRYGYTF.

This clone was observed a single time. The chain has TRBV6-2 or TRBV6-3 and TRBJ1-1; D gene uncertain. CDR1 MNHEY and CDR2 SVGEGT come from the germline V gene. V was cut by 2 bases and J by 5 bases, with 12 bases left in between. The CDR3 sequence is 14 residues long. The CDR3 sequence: CASSYAGGTTEAFF. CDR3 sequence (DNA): TGTGCCAGCAGTTACGCAGGAGGAACGACTGAAGCTTTCTTT.

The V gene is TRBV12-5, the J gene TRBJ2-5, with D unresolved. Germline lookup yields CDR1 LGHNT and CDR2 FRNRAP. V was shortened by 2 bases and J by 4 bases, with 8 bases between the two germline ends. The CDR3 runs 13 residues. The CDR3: CASGLPGTETQYF. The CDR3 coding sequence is TGTGCTAGTGGTTTGCCAGGTACAGAGACCCAGTACTTC.

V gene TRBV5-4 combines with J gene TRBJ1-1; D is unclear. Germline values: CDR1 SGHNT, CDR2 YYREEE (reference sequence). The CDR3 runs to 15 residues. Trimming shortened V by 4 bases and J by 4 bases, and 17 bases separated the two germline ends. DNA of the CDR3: TGTGCCAGCAGCCCAACCACGGGGAGGTTCACTGAAGCTTTCTTT. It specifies CASSPTTGRFTEAFF.

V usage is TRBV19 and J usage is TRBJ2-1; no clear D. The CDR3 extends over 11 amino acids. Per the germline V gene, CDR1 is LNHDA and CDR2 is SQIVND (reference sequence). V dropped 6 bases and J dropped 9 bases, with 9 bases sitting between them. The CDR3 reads CASSIVSEQFF. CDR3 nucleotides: TGTGCCAGTAGCATCGTTAGTGAGCAGTTCTTC.

The CDR3, as DNA: TGTGCCAGCAGCCCTCGATTGACTACATACAATGAGCAGTTCTTC. Its protein product is CASSPRLTTYNEQFF. The rearrangement uses TRBV9 and TRBJ2-1; TRBD2 is a possible D gene (5 bases). With 4 bases removed from V and 4 bases from J, the gap between germline ends came to 15 bases. This CDR3 comprises 15 residues. Germline V gene sequence: CDR1 SGDLS, CDR2 YYNGEE. Full variable domain (outside the CDR3, taken from reference TRBV9 and TRBJ2-1): DSGVTQTPKHLITATGQRVTLRCSPRSGDLSVYWYQQSLDQGLQFLIQYYNGEERAKGNILERFSAQQFPDLHSELNLSSLELGDSALYFCASSPRLTTYNEQFFGPGTRLTVL.

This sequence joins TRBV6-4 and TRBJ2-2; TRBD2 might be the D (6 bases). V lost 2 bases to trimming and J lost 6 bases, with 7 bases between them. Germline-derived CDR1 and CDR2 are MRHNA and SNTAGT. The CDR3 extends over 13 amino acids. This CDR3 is CASSDGEAGELFF. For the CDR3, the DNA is TGTGCCAGCAGTGACGGGGAGGCCGGGGAGCTGTTTTTT.

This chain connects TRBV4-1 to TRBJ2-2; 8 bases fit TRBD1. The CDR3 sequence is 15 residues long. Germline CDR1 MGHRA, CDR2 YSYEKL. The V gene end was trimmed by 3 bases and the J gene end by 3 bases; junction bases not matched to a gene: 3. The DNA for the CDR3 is TGCGCCAGCAGCCAGCAGGGGGCTTACACCGGGGAGCTGTTTTTT. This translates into CASSQQGAYTGELFF.

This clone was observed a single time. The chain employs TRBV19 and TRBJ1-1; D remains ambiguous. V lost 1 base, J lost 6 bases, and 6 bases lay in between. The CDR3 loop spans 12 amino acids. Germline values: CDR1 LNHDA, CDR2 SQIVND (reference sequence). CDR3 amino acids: CASSIGQSEAFF. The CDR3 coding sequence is TGTGCCAGTAGTATAGGTCAATCTGAAGCTTTCTTT.

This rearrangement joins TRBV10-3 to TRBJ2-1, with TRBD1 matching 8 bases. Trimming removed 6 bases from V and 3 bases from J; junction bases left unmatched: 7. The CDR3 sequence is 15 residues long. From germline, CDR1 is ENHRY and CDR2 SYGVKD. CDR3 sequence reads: CAIRAWTGSYNEQFF. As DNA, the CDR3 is TGTGCCATCAGAGCCTGGACAGGGAGCTACAATGAGCAGTTCTTC.

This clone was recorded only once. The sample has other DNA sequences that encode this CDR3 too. CDR3 sequence (DNA): TGTGCCAGCAGCGACAGGGCGGATACGCAGTATTTT. It yields the protein CASSDRADTQYF. This chain links TRBV2 with TRBJ2-3; 7 bases line up with TRBD1. Per the germline V gene, CDR1 is SNHLY and CDR2 is FYNNEI. With V trimmed by 6 bases and J by 6 bases, 3 bases remained unmatched. This CDR3 contains 12 residues.

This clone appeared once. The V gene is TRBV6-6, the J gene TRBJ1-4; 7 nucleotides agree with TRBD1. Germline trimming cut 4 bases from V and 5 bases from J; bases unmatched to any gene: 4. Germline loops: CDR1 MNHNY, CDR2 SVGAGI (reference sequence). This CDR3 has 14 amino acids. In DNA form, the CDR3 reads TGTGCCAGCAGTTTAGACAGGGTCAATGAAAAACTGTTTTTT. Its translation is CASSLDRVNEKLFF.

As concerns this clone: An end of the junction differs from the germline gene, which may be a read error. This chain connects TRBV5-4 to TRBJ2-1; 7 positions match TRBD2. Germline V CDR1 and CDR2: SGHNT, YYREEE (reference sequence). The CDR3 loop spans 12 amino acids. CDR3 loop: CASSTMGGRGVF. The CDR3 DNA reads TGTGCCAGCAGCACGATGGGGGGACGGGGGGTCTTC. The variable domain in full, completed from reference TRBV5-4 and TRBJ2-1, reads ETGVTQSPTHLIKTRGQQVTLRCSSQSGHNTVSWYQQALGQGPQFIFQYYREEENGRGNFPPRFSGLQFPNYSSELNVNALELDDSALYLCASSTMGGRGVFGPGTRLTVL.

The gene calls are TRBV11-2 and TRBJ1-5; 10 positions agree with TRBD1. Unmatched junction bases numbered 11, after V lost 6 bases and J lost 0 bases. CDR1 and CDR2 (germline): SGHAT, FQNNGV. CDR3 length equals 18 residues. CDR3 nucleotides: TGTGCCAGCAGTCCGATGGGACAGGGGACATATAGCAATCAGCCCCAGCATTTT. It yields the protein CASSPMGQGTYSNQPQHF.